A selection of T cell receptor beta chains follows, all from one sample in a study of cytomegalovirus exposure and HLA in healthy donors. Assay used: immunoSEQ multiplex PCR; TCRdb lists only in-frame clones, some missing. The table shows about 99,000 clones, with about 80% occurring only once. The sequenced material came from PBMCs. Receptors originate from a man between 60 and 70 years old in good health and CMV-seropositive. CDR3s include the opening cysteine and the closing phenylalanine or tryptophan. The D gene is left open where the match is weak. Only part of the rows carry a size: once, few, many, or a class if the clone is expanded.

J gene	clone size	D gene	V gene	CDR3 DNA	CDR3 protein
TRBJ2-1	NA	NA	TRBV18	TGTGCCAGCTCACCACCGTACTGGGGCGCCAATGAGCAGTTCTTC	CASSPPYWGANEQFF
TRBJ2-5	once	TRBD2	TRBV28	TGTGCCAGCAGTTTAGGAGGACTAGCGTCAAAGACCCAGTACTTC	CASSLGGLASKTQYF
TRBJ2-1	NA	NA	TRBV10-3	TGTGCCGTCTATGGCGGGTACAATGAGCAGTTCTTC	CAVYGGYNEQFF
TRBJ1-1	NA	TRBD1	TRBV2	TGTGCCAGCAGCGAAATGCAGGGGGCTGAAACTGAAGCTTTCTTT	CASSEMQGAETEAFF
TRBJ1-5	NA	NA	TRBV6-5	TGTGCCAGCAGTGAGTGGAGGGGCAATCAGCCCCAGCATTTT	CASSEWRGNQPQHF
TRBJ2-3	NA	TRBD2	TRBV6-1	TGTGCCAGCAGTGATTCTGGCGGGGGGGCCGTAAGAGATACGCAGTATTTT	CASSDSGGGAVRDTQYF
TRBJ1-5	NA	TRBD1	TRBV25-1	TGTGCCAGCAGTGAATCCGGGACAGGGGTCCATCAGCCCCAGCATTTT	CASSESGTGVHQPQHF
TRBJ2-5	NA	TRBD2	TRBV5-1	TGCGCCAGCAGCTTGGGACTAGCGCTCCAAGAGACCCAGTACTTC	CASSLGLALQETQYF
TRBJ2-7	few	NA	TRBV5-1	TGCGCCAGCAGCCCCGGGGAACAGTCATCCTACGAGCAGTACTTC	CASSPGEQSSYEQYF
TRBJ1-6	once	TRBD1	TRBV27	TGTGCCAGCAGTGCATTCAACCCGGACAGGGCTCCACCCCTCCACTTT	CASSAFNPDRAPPLHF
TRBJ1-1	NA	TRBD1	TRBV7-2	TGTGCCAGCAGCACTCAGGGGGACACTGAAGCTTTCTTT	CASSTQGDTEAFF
TRBJ1-1	few	TRBD1	TRBV10-3	TGTGCCATCAGGAATCCGGGACAGCAGAACACTGAAGCTTTCTTT	CAIRNPGQQNTEAFF
TRBJ2-1	NA	NA	TRBV5-4	TGTGCCAGCAGCTTGTTTTACGACAGCGATGAGCAGTTCTTC	CASSLFYDSDEQFF
TRBJ1-1	few	TRBD1	TRBV6-1	TGTGCCAGCAGAGAAAGTCCGGGACAGAGGCGCCTCGAAGCTTTCTTT	CASRESPGQRRLEAFF
TRBJ2-4	NA	NA	TRBV21-1	TGTGCCAGCAGCAAAGCGCGGGGGGAAGACAGGTCTCGTGGAAACATTCAGTACTTC	CASSKARGEDRSRGNIQYF
TRBJ2-5	NA	TRBD2	TRBV12-5	TGTGCTAGTGCTACTGGGGCTAGCGGGGGGTTGACGCCCAAAGAGACCCAGTACTTC	CASATGASGGLTPKETQYF
TRBJ1-2	NA	NA	TRBV30	TGTGCCTGGAGTGTGGACAGAAACTTTAACTATGGCTACACCTTC	CAWSVDRNFNYGYTF